This entry concerns a single TCR beta chain. Which antigen it targets is not known. No base quality values were provided; no much bigger clone lies one nucleotide off. This sample's time point label indicates: baseline before first vaccination. The vaccinee samples were drawn from two UK trials, COV001 and COV002, one of which was a single-blind randomized controlled phase 2/3 trial testing AZD1222 (ChAdOx1 nCoV-19) in healthy adults. Trial participant PBMC samples were collected at day 0 and day 28 after the second dose for TCRbeta chain sequencing. The CDR3 regions of human TCRbeta chains were analyzed by immunosequencing. On the study's bioinformatics: TCRs in the repertoires were matched against a reference library of SARS-CoV-2-specific TCRs that had been generated with the MIRA antigen-specificity platform. Breadth was defined as the fraction of unique TCRs that were SARS-CoV-2-associated, and depth was defined as the fraction of total T cells that were SARS-CoV-2-associated. Each spike-specific TCR was assigned to its reactive spike region and to a CD4 or CD8 class using the MIRA data. Log10-transformed breadth and depth values were compared by one-way ANOVA with Sidak's multiple comparisons tests. The table comes from immuneACCESS by way of TCRdb, which keeps in-frame sequences with V and J called. Part of the clones is missing from these tables; in studies checked, under half for an unresolved V gene and the rest for unknown reasons. That table gives V, J and clone size, and the DNA gave D and trimming. This sample comprises around 140,000 clones, 80% to 95% of them detected only once. Roughly 1.8% of the sample lies in the top ten.

From the cysteine up to the phenylalanine, the CDR3 has a length of 15 residues. The DNA shown is the 45-base CDR3, in frame from base 1. Per the germline V gene (reference sequence), LNHDA is the CDR1 and SQIVND is the CDR2. At the junction V is shortened by 5 bases and J by 0 bases, with 13 bases in between. The data belong to a study of T cell responses to AZD1222 COVID-19 vaccine (dated by TCRdb to the early 2020s). Looking at the study overall: Because spike-specific TCR depth and breadth did not differ between the two schedules, AZD1222 recipients who got a second dose at roughly 4 weeks were pooled with those who got a second dose at roughly 12 weeks. Trial participants were enrolled by age into 18-55, 56-69 and 70-plus year subgroups, with roughly 150, 30 and 60 TCR-sequenced participants respectively. A total of approximately 230 trial participants underwent TCR sequencing, of whom some 210 received two doses of AZD1222 and about 26 received two doses of the MenACWY control vaccine. Overall results and qualifications from the work: Participants were mostly white British, with more females than males. The authors suggested clonal diversity may have been underestimated. Reportedly, close to half of the unique spike-specific TCRs recognized epitopes lying outside the regions that are mutated in the B.1.351 and B.1.1.7 variants. CD4 TCRs associated with the vaccine covered the entire spike protein, and the dominant responses were in regions 160-218 and 743-854. The 56-69-year group was small, and its depth increase did not reach significance, likely because of low power. Only six AZD1222 recipients were SARS-CoV-2 seropositive at baseline, limiting conclusions about previously exposed vaccinees. Because no day 14 peak-response samples were available, repertoires were characterized only after the peak T cell response. A significant rise in spike-specific TCR breadth and depth was observed after two AZD1222 doses relative to day 0 and relative to MenACWY recipients.

The chain uses TRBV19 and TRBJ2-5; a weak D assignment points to TRBD1 (6 bases agree). The input for sequencing was peripheral blood, taken on day 0 of AZD1222 vaccination. This sequence originates from an adult in good health. The bases read TGTGCCAGTAGTTGGCTAGGGACAAACCAAGAGACCCAGTACTTC. Its translation reads: CASSWLGTNQETQYF.